This T cell receptor beta chain was obtained from a study of blood T cell repertoires in COVID-19. Authors' data handling: The assay estimated nucleated cells by amplifying reference gene primers. Using immunoSEQ multiplex PCR, the repertoire was profiled, and TCRdb retains in-frame clones only, with some absent. V and J calls and clone size come straight from that table; D and trimming were deduced from the DNA. The table has 200,000 to 300,000 clones, about nine tenths seen once. V lost 1 base, J lost 2 bases, and 5 bases stayed unmatched. Germline-derived CDR1 and CDR2 are MGHDK and SYGVNS. CDR3 size: 15 residues.

The sequenced material came from peripheral blood. The TCR sequence derives from a man between 60 and 70 years old who had recovered from COVID-19. This chain connects TRBV25-1 to TRBJ2-7; 7 nucleotides align to TRBD1. The CDR3 DNA reads TGTGCCAGCAGTGAATGGGGGACAGCTCCCTACGAGCAGTACTTC. The encoded protein is CASSEWGTAPYEQYF.